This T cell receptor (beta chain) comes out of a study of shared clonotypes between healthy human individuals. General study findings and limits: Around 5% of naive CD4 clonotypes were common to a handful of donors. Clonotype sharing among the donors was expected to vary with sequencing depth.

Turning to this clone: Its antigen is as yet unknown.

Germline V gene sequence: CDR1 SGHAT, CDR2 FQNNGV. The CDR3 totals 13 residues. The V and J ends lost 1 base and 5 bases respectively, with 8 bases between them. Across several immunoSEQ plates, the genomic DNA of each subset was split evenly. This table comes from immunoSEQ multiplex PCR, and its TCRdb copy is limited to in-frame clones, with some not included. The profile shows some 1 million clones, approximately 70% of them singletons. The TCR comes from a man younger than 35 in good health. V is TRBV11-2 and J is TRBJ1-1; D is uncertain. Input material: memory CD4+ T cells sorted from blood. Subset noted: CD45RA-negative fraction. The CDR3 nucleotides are TGTGCCAGCAGCTTAGGGGAAAGGACTGAAGCTTTCTTT. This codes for CASSLGERTEAFF.